The T cell receptor (beta chain) described here comes from a study of PD-L1 blockade in urothelial cancer. Study-wide background: Investigators checked blood 3 weeks (second dose) and 6 weeks after treatment start. Among blood samples, the median T cell count was some 140,000.

Concerning this clone: Its antigen is unknown.

Into every PCR, synthetic TCR analog templates were spiked. Measured with immunoSEQ multiplex PCR; TCRdb has only the in-frame clones, and not every one. Found here are approximately 93,000 clones, around four fifths of them singletons; the top ten hold under 10%. The time point was: peripheral blood 6 weeks after treatment start. The CDR3 loop spans 15 amino acids. Per the germline V gene, CDR1 is SGHAT and CDR2 is FQNNGV. V lost 3 bases and J lost 10; bases outside the gene matches: 10. Study-level findings and limits: Survival was better when pretreatment blood TCR clonality fell below the median.

The sample consisted of PBMCs, taken around atezolizumab (anti-PD-L1) treatment. This sequence joins TRBV11-2 and TRBJ2-1; 9 nucleotides agree with TRBD2. The clonotype comes from a man between 65 and 85 years old with urothelial cancer. Written as DNA, the CDR3 is TGTGCCAGCAGCTTGTTACTTAGCGGGAGTGGAGAGCAGTTCTTC. Protein product: CASSLLLSGSGEQFF.